This TCR beta chain was recorded in a study of T cell responses to AZD1222 COVID-19 vaccine. Study outcomes and limitations: The donors showed a predominance of white British ancestry and of females, with possible underestimation of clonal diversity. Vaccine-related CD4 TCRs covered spike, predominating at 160-218 and 743-854.

The V end was cut by 3 bases, the J end by 1 base, with 6 bases between. CDR3 length: 13 amino acids. Germline-derived CDR1 and CDR2 are MNHEY and SMNVEV (reference sequence). TCRdb keeps only in-frame clones here, not all; method: immunoSEQ multiplex PCR. Of 70,000 to 95,000 clones listed, roughly nine tenths are singletons. Details on this clone: As yet, its antigen is unknown.

The clonotype was recovered from an adult who received the AZD1222 COVID-19 vaccine. The sample was peripheral blood, taken 28 days after the second AZD1222 dose. The gene calls are TRBV27 and TRBJ1-1, with D hard to call. For the CDR3, the DNA is TGTGCCAGCAGTTTCGGGTCGAACACTGAAGCTTTCTTT. This encodes CASSFGSNTEAFF.